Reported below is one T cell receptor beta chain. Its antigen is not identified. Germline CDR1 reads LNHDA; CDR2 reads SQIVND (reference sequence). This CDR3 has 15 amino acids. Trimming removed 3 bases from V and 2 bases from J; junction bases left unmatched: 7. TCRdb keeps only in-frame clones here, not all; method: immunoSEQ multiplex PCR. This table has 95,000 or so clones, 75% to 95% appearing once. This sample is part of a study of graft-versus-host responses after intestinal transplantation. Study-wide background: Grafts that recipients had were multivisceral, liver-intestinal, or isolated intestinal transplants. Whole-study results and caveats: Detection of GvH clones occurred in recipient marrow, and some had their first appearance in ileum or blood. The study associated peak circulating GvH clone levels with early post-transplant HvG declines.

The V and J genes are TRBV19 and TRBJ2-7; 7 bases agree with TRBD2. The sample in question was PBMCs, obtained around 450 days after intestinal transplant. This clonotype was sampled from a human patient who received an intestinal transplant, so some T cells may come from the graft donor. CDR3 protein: CASSIRGGDTYEQYF. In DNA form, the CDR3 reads TGTGCCAGTAGTATCCGTGGGGGGGATACCTACGAGCAGTACTTC.